One TCR beta chain is described in this entry. Its antigen remains unidentified. Trimming stripped 2 bases from V and 5 bases from J, with 12 bases between. CDR1 is MNHNS, CDR2 SASEGT, per germline. The CDR3 length is 14 residues. Only in-frame clones appear in the TCRdb table, and some are missing; sequencing was by immunoSEQ multiplex PCR. The repertoire holds 100,000 or so clones, with about 88% as singletons. This sample is part of a study of T cell responses to AZD1222 COVID-19 vaccine. Whole-study results and caveats: The donors showed a predominance of white British ancestry and of females, with possible underestimation of clonal diversity. With dominance at 160-218 and 743-854, vaccine-associated CD4 TCRs spanned spike. Only a handful of people who got AZD1222 tested seropositive at baseline.

The TCR was taken from an adult in good health. The chain employs TRBV6-1 and TRBJ1-1; D might be TRBD1 (6 bases). This specimen consisted of peripheral blood, obtained on day 0 of AZD1222 vaccination. The DNA for the CDR3 is TGTGCCAGCAGTGAAAACAGGGCAGGGACTGAAGCTTTCTTT. Its protein is CASSENRAGTEAFF.